Sequencing of this TCR beta chain was carried out in a study of post-analysis software for immune sequencing data. For the study at large: Secondary progressive, relapsing-remitting and progressive-relapsing multiple sclerosis were among the included disease courses. Study-wide findings and caveats: When patients were compared with controls, 4 or 5 TRBV segments were more frequent, TRBV5-6, TRBV5-1 and TRBV20-1 among them. By F measure, samples from a shared preparation batch strongly co-clustered.

On this clonotype itself: Its cognate antigen is unknown.

Germline assignment: CDR1 SQVTM and CDR2 ANQGSEA. The CDR3 contains 16 residues. With 1 base removed from V and 6 bases from J, the gap between germline ends came to 21 bases. Researchers reported that TCR beta cDNA libraries carried unique molecular identifiers. Via MiXCR, TCRdb re-called the PCR reads, giving one row per CDR3 protein. The table records roughly 540,000 distinct CDR3 sequences, around 36% of them present only once. Sequencing was done on a sample of blood. The clonotype originates from a girl under 18 with multiple sclerosis. The rearrangement joins TRBV29-1 to TRBJ1-2, with D possibly being TRBD1 (6 bases). The CDR3 nucleotides read TGCAGCGTTGAAGCCCCCCGGGACAACCGCCCGGATGGCTACACCTTC. Translating gives CSVEAPRDNRPDGYTF.